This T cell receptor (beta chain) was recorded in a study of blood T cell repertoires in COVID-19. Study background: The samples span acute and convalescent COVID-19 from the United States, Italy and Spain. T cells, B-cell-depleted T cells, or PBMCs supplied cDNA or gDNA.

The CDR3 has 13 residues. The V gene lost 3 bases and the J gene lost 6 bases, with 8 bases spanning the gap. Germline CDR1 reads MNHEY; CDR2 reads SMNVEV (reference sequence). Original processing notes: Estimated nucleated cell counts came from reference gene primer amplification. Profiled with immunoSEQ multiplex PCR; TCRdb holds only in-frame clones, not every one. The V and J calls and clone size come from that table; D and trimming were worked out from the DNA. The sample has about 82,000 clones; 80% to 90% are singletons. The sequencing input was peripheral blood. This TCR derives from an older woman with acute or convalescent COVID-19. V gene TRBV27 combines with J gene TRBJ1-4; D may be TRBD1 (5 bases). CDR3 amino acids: CASSFSGYEKLFF. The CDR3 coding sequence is TGTGCCAGCAGTTTCTCAGGGTATGAAAAACTGTTTTTT.